Below, 26 T cell receptor beta chains from the same sample are listed, as sequenced in a study of T-cell memory formation after mild COVID-19. TCRdb re-analysed the 5' RACE reads in MiXCR, keeping a single row per CDR3 protein. The sample consists of approximately 46,000 distinct CDR3 sequences, around 12% of them appearing once. The sequencing input was PBMCs or a T cell subset sorted from them (not recorded which). Receptors were obtained from a man between 18 and 35 years old who had mild COVID-19 (a few samples of this study predate the infection). Cell type and time point are not known.

The genes are TRBV7-2 and TRBJ2-6; 9 bases fit TRBD2. J gave up 0 bases and V 5 bases, and 2 bases lay outside the gene matches. Germline V CDR1 and CDR2: SGHTA, FQGNSA. The CDR3 is 16 residues long. The CDR3 nucleotides read TGTGCCAGCAGCCGCGGGAGGGGCTCTGGGGCCAACGTCCTGACTTTC. This codes for CASSRGRGSGANVLTF.

This clonotype was seen only a few times. J is TRBJ2-3 and V is TRBV6-5; TRBD1 might be the D (6 bases). The CDR3 loop spans 14 amino acids. CDR1 and CDR2 (germline): MNHEY, SVGAGI. The V gene lost 6 bases and the J gene lost 0 bases, with 10 bases spanning the gap. The CDR3 nucleotides are TGTGCCAGCAGCGGACAGTTTAGCACAGATACGCAGTATTTT. This translates into CASSGQFSTDTQYF.

This clonotype appeared a few times. The J gene is TRBJ2-1, the V gene TRBV4-1; the D gene is possibly TRBD1 (7 bases). The ends were cut back, 1 base at V and 7 bases at J, with 20 bases in the middle. The CDR3 is 17 residues long. Germline CDR1 is MGHRA and CDR2 is YSYEKL. CDR3 sequence: CASSQVGSAPGGNEQFF. Written as DNA, the CDR3 is TGCGCCAGCAGCCAAGTTGGTAGCGCCCCAGGGGGGAATGAGCAGTTCTTC.

This clonotype has only a few counts. This chain connects TRBV5-4 to TRBJ2-5; tentative D call: TRBD1 (5 bases). CDR3 size: 15 residues. From germline, CDR1 is SGHNT and CDR2 YYREEE (reference sequence). V lost 1 base and J lost 4, with 14 bases in between. The CDR3 sequence: CASSLNRGDGETQYF. The DNA for the CDR3 is TGTGCCAGCAGCTTGAATAGGGGTGACGGAGAGACCCAGTACTTC.

This clonotype was found a few times. The chain combines TRBV5-1 with TRBJ1-2, with D unclear. V lost 5 bases, J lost 4 bases, and 15 bases lay in between. From germline, CDR1 is SGHRS and CDR2 YFSETQ. The CDR3 contains 14 residues. CDR3 region: CASSVSAVRYGYTF. The CDR3 coding sequence is TGCGCCAGCAGTGTATCAGCGGTTCGCTATGGCTACACCTTC.

The chain carries TRBV5-4 and TRBJ2-2; D remains unclear. CDR1 and CDR2 from the germline V gene are SGHNT and YYREEE (reference sequence). V was cut by 3 bases and J by 5 bases, with 11 bases left in between. This CDR3 contains 14 residues. The CDR3: CASSSGGRTGELFF. The DNA of the CDR3 is TGTGCCAGCAGCTCTGGTGGACGGACCGGGGAGCTGTTTTTT.

This clonotype appeared a few times. The V gene is TRBV7-2, the J gene TRBJ2-7; D possibly corresponds to TRBD1 (6 bases). The CDR3 totals 15 residues. V was shortened by 0 bases and J by 4 bases, with 13 bases between the two germline ends. Germline V lookup: CDR1 SGHTA, CDR2 FQGNSA. The CDR3 sequence: CASSLAAGESYEQYF. In DNA form, the CDR3 reads TGTGCCAGCAGCTTAGCGGCAGGGGAGTCTTACGAGCAGTACTTC.

The genes are TRBV7-9 and TRBJ1-1; no clear D. Germline-derived CDR1 and CDR2 are SEHNR and FQNEAQ (reference sequence). The length of the CDR3 is 13 residues. V was cut by 0 bases and J by 1 base, with 3 bases left in between. The CDR3 sequence: CASSLAENTEAFF. DNA for the CDR3: TGTGCCAGCAGCTTAGCAGAGAACACTGAAGCTTTCTTT.

This clonotype was recorded many times. The chain recombines TRBV20-1 with TRBJ2-3, with D perhaps matching TRBD1 or TRBD2 (5 bases each). The CDR3 consists of 15 residues. The germline V gene encodes CDR1 DFQATT and CDR2 SNEGSKA (reference sequence). V lost 6 bases and J lost 1, with 17 bases in between. DNA for the CDR3: TGCAGTGCCACCGGGACCCCAGCCGGCACAGATACGCAGTATTTT. It specifies CSATGTPAGTDTQYF.

This chain links TRBV29-1 with TRBJ1-1; the match to TRBD1 covers 9 bases. Germline V lookup: CDR1 SQVTM, CDR2 ANQGSEA. V was pared by 3 bases and J by 8 bases, with 19 bases of the junction left unmatched. The CDR3 loop spans 17 amino acids. The CDR3 protein is CSVESVGQGGRAGEAFF. The CDR3 region has the DNA TGCAGCGTTGAGTCAGTGGGACAGGGCGGTCGGGCGGGAGAAGCTTTCTTT.

Only a few counts were recorded for this clonotype. The chain uses TRBV6-1 and TRBJ1-5; D gene unclear. CDR1 and CDR2 (germline): MNHNS, SASEGT. This CDR3 contains 13 residues. V gave up 1 base and J gave up 4 bases, with 5 bases separating them. CDR3 residues: CASSEGDNQPQHF. The DNA of the CDR3 is TGTGCCAGCAGTGAAGGAGATAATCAGCCCCAGCATTTT.

This clonotype was picked up a small number of times. The genes are TRBV6-5 and TRBJ1-2; D is perhaps TRBD1 (6 bases). This CDR3 region has 14 residues. In germline, CDR1 is MNHEY, CDR2 SVGAGI. Trimming removed 6 bases from V and 4 bases from J, with 15 bases in between. CDR3 residues: CASSIRGPRYGYTF. The CDR3 DNA is TGTGCCAGCAGCATCAGGGGCCCCCGCTATGGCTACACCTTC.

This clonotype was seen many times. This chain connects TRBV12-3 or TRBV12-4 to TRBJ2-5, with D hard to call. Trimming removed 6 bases at V and 2 bases at J, with 16 bases between. This CDR3 is built from 15 residues. CDR3 amino acids: CASSNWGGWQETQYF. As DNA, the CDR3 is TGTGCCAGCAGCAACTGGGGTGGTTGGCAAGAGACCCAGTACTTC.

Only a few counts were recorded for this clonotype. The chain joins TRBV2 to TRBJ1-1; unclear D gene. Trimming cost V 6 bases and J 5 bases, with 7 bases left between them. This CDR3 has 11 residues. Per germline, CDR1 SNHLY and CDR2 FYNNEI. The CDR3 nucleotides are TGTGCCAGCAGGGAATCGACTGAAGCTTTCTTT. Translating gives CASRESTEAFF.

Many counts were recorded for this clonotype. The rearrangement links TRBV6-5 to TRBJ1-6; D is perhaps TRBD1 (6 bases). CDR1 MNHEY and CDR2 SVGAGI come from the germline V gene. Trimming removed 4 bases at V and 7 bases at J, with 14 bases between. The CDR3 is 15 amino acids. The CDR3 protein is CASSSGGEGNSPLHF. CDR3 coding DNA: TGTGCCAGCAGTTCCGGGGGCGAGGGAAATTCACCCCTCCACTTT.

Points on this clonotype: One end of the junction fails to match germline, which may point to a read error. This sequence joins TRBV4-2 and TRBJ2-3; tentative D call: TRBD2 (5 bases). Germline V gene lookup returns CDR1 LGHNA and CDR2 YNFKEQ. The CDR3 has 15 residues. CDR3 amino acids: CARSREQRDTDTQYF. CDR3 bases: TGTGCCAGAAGCCGCGAACAGAGGGACACAGATACGCAGTATTTT.

This clonotype was counted many times. The rearrangement uses TRBV27 and TRBJ1-2; a weak D match, TRBD1 (6 bases). This CDR3 has 14 amino acids. The germline CDR1 and CDR2 sequences are MNHEY and SMNVEV (reference sequence). Between the trimmed V and J ends, which lost 4 bases and 4 bases, there was a span of 13 bases. CDR3 DNA sequence: TGTGCCAGCAGTTCCAAGGGGGGTGGCTATGGCTACACCTTC. Translation: CASSSKGGGYGYTF.

This clonotype was detected ten times or more. V usage is TRBV29-1 and J usage is TRBJ2-5, with TRBD1 identical over 10 bases. Germline CDR1 reads SQVTM; CDR2 reads ANQGSEA. Trimming cost V 8 bases and J 5 bases; bases outside gene matches: 8. There are 13 residues in the CDR3. Here the CDR3 DNA reads TGCAGCTCAGACAGGGGGCTGGGTGAGACCCAGTACTTC. It translates to CSSDRGLGETQYF.

V usage is TRBV7-2 and J usage is TRBJ2-3, with D uncertain. The CDR3 runs to 13 residues. The V gene lost 1 base and the J gene lost 2 bases, with 4 bases spanning the gap. Germline CDR1 and CDR2: SGHTA and FQGNSA. CDR3 coding DNA: TGTGCCAGCAGCTTAGGAGACACAGATACGCAGTATTTT. It codes for CASSLGDTDTQYF.

The rearrangement joins TRBV5-5 to TRBJ1-2; TRBD1 might be the D (5 bases). Trimming stripped 2 bases from V and 4 bases from J, with 21 bases between. The CDR3 covers 17 residues. Germline V lookup: CDR1 SGHKS, CDR2 YYEKEE (reference sequence). CDR3 in amino acids: CASSLRPGEGRAYGYTF. Here the CDR3 DNA reads TGTGCCAGCAGCTTAAGACCGGGGGAGGGCCGAGCCTATGGCTACACCTTC.

By frequency in the sample, this clonotype is medium-sized. V is TRBV5-1 and J is TRBJ2-5, with TRBD2 matching over 8 bases. This CDR3 spans 15 amino acids. The V gene end was trimmed by 2 bases and the J gene end by 3 bases; junction bases not matched to a gene: 6. Germline lookup yields CDR1 SGHRS and CDR2 YFSETQ. The CDR3 nucleotides are TGCGCCAGCAGCTTATTTTTTAGCGGGGAAGAGACCCAGTACTTC. It encodes CASSLFFSGEETQYF. Supplemented by reference TRBV5-1 and TRBJ2-5, the full variable domain reads KAGVTQTPRYLIKTRGQQVTLSCSPISGHRSVSWYQQTPGQGLQFLFEYFSETQRNKGNFPGRFSGRQFSNSRSEMNVSTLELGDSALYLCASSLFFSGEETQYFGPGTRLLVL.

The gene calls are TRBV4-2 and TRBJ2-7, with D maybe TRBD2 (6 bases). CDR1 and CDR2 (germline): LGHNA, YNFKEQ. V lost 1 base and J lost 3, with 19 bases in between. This CDR3 is 17 amino acids long. The DNA for the CDR3 is TGTGCCAGCAGCCAAGTGGGACTCGACTGGGCGTACTACGAGCAGTACTTC. Amino acid sequence: CASSQVGLDWAYYEQYF.

This clonotype was picked up many times. This chain connects TRBV4-2 to TRBJ2-1; TRBD2 matches at 14 bases. CDR1 and CDR2 from the germline V gene are LGHNA and YNFKEQ. V gave up 4 bases and J gave up 8 bases; unmatched junction bases: 10. The CDR3 is made up of 17 amino acids. The CDR3 is CASSLSTGTSGGDEQFF. DNA for the CDR3: TGTGCCAGCAGCCTCTCAACCGGGACTAGCGGGGGTGATGAGCAGTTCTTC.

Comment on this clonotype: One end of the junction does not line up with germline, which may come from a read error. The chain is built from TRBV9 and TRBJ1-2; 7 nucleotides align to TRBD1. This CDR3 has 16 residues. Germline V CDR1 and CDR2: SGDLS, YYNGEE. The CDR3 is CASRVGRRGRVYGYTF. The CDR3 nucleotides read TGTGCCAGCAGAGTAGGACGGAGGGGGCGAGTCTATGGCTACACCTTC.

This clonotype was recorded many times. J is TRBJ2-3 and V is TRBV5-1, with D maybe TRBD2 (5 bases). Trimming left V 4 bases short and J 2 bases short, with 14 bases between. This CDR3 region has 15 residues. Germline V gene sequence: CDR1 SGHRS, CDR2 YFSETQ. The CDR3 region is CASSRGNLDTDTQYF. In nucleotides, the CDR3 is TGCGCCAGCAGCCGAGGGAACCTAGACACAGATACGCAGTATTTT.

This clonotype has just a few counts. This chain joins TRBV9 and TRBJ1-3, with D tentatively TRBD1 (6 bases). The CDR3 length is 15 residues. Germline assignment: CDR1 SGDLS and CDR2 YYNGEE. Trimming shortened V by 3 bases and J by 4 bases, and 14 bases separated the two germline ends. The CDR3 DNA follows: TGTGCCAGCAGCGCCCAACAGGGTCAAGGAAACACCATATATTTT. It yields the protein CASSAQQGQGNTIYF.